A single sample is the source of the 28 T cell receptor beta chains below, sequenced in a study of blood T cell repertoires in COVID-19. The table came from immunoSEQ multiplex PCR; TCRdb's copy has only in-frame clones and leaves some out. Found here are about 73,000 clones, roughly 83% of them singletons; the top ten hold approximately 2.5%. Sequencing was performed on peripheral blood. The source is a man older than 75 with active or convalescent COVID-19.

The rearrangement uses TRBV30 and TRBJ2-1, with TRBD2 matching 12 bases. CDR3 length equals 19 residues. CDR1 is GTSNPN, CDR2 SVGIG, per germline (reference sequence). Trimming removed 0 bases from V and 4 bases from J; junction bases left unmatched: 13. The CDR3 DNA is TGTGCCTGGAGTGTAAGACTAGCGGGGGCCAATACTAATTACAATGAGCAGTTCTTC. Translating it yields CAWSVRLAGANTNYNEQFF.

This chain joins TRBV6-6 and TRBJ2-3; 9 bases fit TRBD1. After removal of 6 bases from V and 5 bases from J, the junction contained 9 bases not matched to a gene. The CDR3 runs 15 residues. In germline, CDR1 is MNHNY, CDR2 SVGAGI (reference sequence). In nucleotides, the CDR3 is TGTGCCAGCAGACGCACAGGGGGCAGGGGAGATACGCAGTATTTT. Its protein is CASRRTGGRGDTQYF.

This clone was seen only once. V gene TRBV19 combines with J gene TRBJ2-5, with 10 positions matching TRBD1. Germline CDR1 reads LNHDA; CDR2 reads SQIVND (reference sequence). After removal of 6 bases from V and 5 bases from J, the junction contained 0 bases not matched to a gene. CDR3 length: 12 residues. The CDR3, as DNA: TGTGCCAGTAGGGACAGGGGGGAGACCCAGTACTTC. This sequence encodes CASRDRGETQYF.

The gene calls are TRBV6-5 and TRBJ1-3; 7 nucleotides agree with TRBD1. J was trimmed by 4 bases and V by 8 bases; bases with no gene match: 5. The CDR3 runs to 13 residues. In germline, CDR1 is MNHEY, CDR2 SVGAGI. The CDR3 loop is CASSRGQGNTIYF. CDR3 nucleotide sequence: TGTGCCAGCTCGAGGGGGCAAGGAAACACCATATATTTT.

This sequence joins TRBV18 and TRBJ2-7; D perhaps matches TRBD1 (6 bases). Germline CDR1 is KGHSH and CDR2 is LQKENI. Between the trimmed V and J ends, which lost 6 bases and 1 base, there was a span of 16 bases. The CDR3 loop spans 15 amino acids. CDR3 region: CASSVGGAESYEQYF. The CDR3 nucleotides read TGTGCCAGCTCGGTTGGGGGCGCGGAATCCTACGAGCAGTACTTC.

This chain joins TRBV12-3 or TRBV12-4 and TRBJ1-1; D unresolved. The length of the CDR3 is 13 residues. Trimming took off 3 bases at V and 7 bases at J, with 12 bases between the two ends. CDR3 loop: CASSFSAVSEAFF. The CDR3 DNA sequence: TGTGCCAGCAGTTTCAGTGCGGTCAGTGAAGCTTTCTTT.

For this clone: Sequence at one end of the junction differs from germline and may be a read error. V is TRBV5-1 and J is TRBJ1-1, with D uncertain. The CDR3 extends over 12 amino acids. Germline CDR1 reads SGHRS; CDR2 reads YFSETQ. In DNA form, the CDR3 reads TGCGCCAGCAGCTTAAAGCCGGAGGAGCTTAACTTT. It codes for CASSLKPEELNF.

The CDR3 sequence is CASSDSAGFSNEQFF. In nucleotides, the CDR3 is TGTGCCAGCAGTGACTCGGCAGGGTTTAGCAATGAGCAGTTCTTC. J is TRBJ2-1 and V is TRBV6-4; possibly TRBD1 for D (5 bases). Germline V CDR1 and CDR2: MRHNA, SNTAGT. The CDR3 has 15 residues. Trimming shortened V by 0 bases and J by 6 bases, and 12 bases separated the two germline ends.

The chain joins TRBV12-3 or TRBV12-4 to TRBJ2-1; D not resolved. The CDR3 contains 13 residues. The ends were cut back, 6 bases at V and 14 bases at J, with 20 bases in the middle. Here the CDR3 DNA reads TGTGCCAGCAGCCCTTCCAAAGACAATTGGGAGTTCTTC. It yields the protein CASSPSKDNWEFF.

This chain links TRBV6-5 with TRBJ2-4; D gene ambiguous. The germline V gene encodes CDR1 MNHEY and CDR2 SVGAGI. The CDR3 length is 14 residues. The V gene lost 5 bases and the J gene lost 0 bases, with 8 bases spanning the gap. The CDR3: CASSTPIAKNIQYF. The CDR3 bases are TGTGCCAGCAGTACGCCTATAGCCAAAAACATTCAGTACTTC.

This chain links TRBV30 with TRBJ2-2; TRBD1 might be the D (6 bases). The CDR3 spans 17 residues. Looked up from germline, CDR1 is GTSNPN and CDR2 is SVGIG (reference sequence). V was pared by 0 bases and J by 0 bases, with 14 bases between. CDR3 in amino acids: CAWSVLAGAANTGELFF. The DNA of the CDR3 is TGTGCCTGGAGTGTACTGGCAGGGGCTGCGAACACCGGGGAGCTGTTTTTT.

This sequence joins TRBV6-2 or TRBV6-3 and TRBJ2-2, with 12 bases matching TRBD2. The length of the CDR3 is 16 residues. The trim removed 5 bases at V and 3 bases at J, leaving 4 bases unmatched. Germline lookup yields CDR1 MNHEY and CDR2 SVGEGT. CDR3 amino acids: CASSTRLAGDTGELFF. The CDR3, as DNA: TGTGCCAGCAGTACCAGACTAGCGGGGGACACCGGGGAGCTGTTTTTT.

J is TRBJ1-5 and V is TRBV29-1; D call uncertain. The CDR3 sequence is 14 residues long. Trimming stripped 7 bases from V and 2 bases from J, with 15 bases between. CDR1 is SQVTM and CDR2 is ANQGSEA in the germline V gene. Written as DNA, the CDR3 is TGCAGCGCCGCTGACCCGAGGGGCAATCAGCCCCAGCATTTT. It is translated as CSAADPRGNQPQHF.

V gene TRBV2 combines with J gene TRBJ1-2; unclear D gene. CDR1 and CDR2 (germline): SNHLY, FYNNEI. Trimming pared 5 bases from V and 1 base from J, leaving 8 bases between. The CDR3 loop spans 13 amino acids. The chain's CDR3 is CASSPQRNYGYTF. In DNA, the CDR3 is TGTGCCAGCAGTCCTCAGCGTAACTATGGCTACACCTTC.

The chain combines TRBV19 with TRBJ1-2; D perhaps matches TRBD1 (5 bases). CDR1 LNHDA and CDR2 SQIVND come from the germline V gene (reference sequence). This CDR3 region has 13 residues. Trimming removed 5 bases from V and 1 base from J, with 8 bases in between. The CDR3, as DNA: TGTGCCAGTAGTTTGACAGTTAACTATGGCTACACCTTC. Its translation: CASSLTVNYGYTF.

V usage is TRBV5-1 and J usage is TRBJ2-3; 9 bases fit TRBD1. CDR3 length: 15 amino acids. V lost 4 bases, J lost 3 bases, and 6 bases stayed unmatched. Looked up from germline, CDR1 is SGHRS and CDR2 is YFSETQ. CDR3 sequence (DNA): TGCGCCAGCAGCCAACAGGGGGCGCGAACAGATACGCAGTATTTT. Amino acids: CASSQQGARTDTQYF. Complete variable domain (other parts from reference TRBV5-1 and TRBJ2-3): KAGVTQTPRYLIKTRGQQVTLSCSPISGHRSVSWYQQTPGQGLQFLFEYFSETQRNKGNFPGRFSGRQFSNSRSEMNVSTLELGDSALYLCASSQQGARTDTQYFGPGTRLTVL.

This CDR3 reads CASSESGGQSLAKNIQYF. The CDR3 nucleotides read TGCGCCAGCAGTGAGTCGGGTGGGCAGAGCCTAGCCAAAAACATTCAGTACTTC. The V gene is TRBV10-2, the J gene TRBJ2-4; D is unclear. Germline values: CDR1 WSHSY, CDR2 SAAADI. V was shortened by 0 bases and J by 0 bases, with 15 bases between the two germline ends. This CDR3 spans 18 amino acids.

V usage is TRBV27 and J usage is TRBJ2-1; 9 positions agree with TRBD2. This CDR3 contains 20 residues. V lost 2 bases and J lost 0; bases outside the gene matches: 14. Germline lookup yields CDR1 MNHEY and CDR2 SMNVEV (reference sequence). CDR3 sequence reads: CASSLKPGLAGQSSYNEQFF. CDR3 nucleotide sequence: TGTGCCAGCAGTTTAAAACCGGGACTAGCAGGACAGAGCTCCTACAATGAGCAGTTCTTC.

This chain connects TRBV5-8 to TRBJ2-3, with 10 bases identical to TRBD1. The germline V gene has CDR1 SGHTS and CDR2 YDEGEE. This CDR3 region has 15 residues. Trimming removed 2 bases from V and 1 base from J; junction bases left unmatched: 1. CDR3 protein: CASSFGTGGTDTQYF. Written as DNA, the CDR3 is TGTGCCAGCAGCTTCGGGACAGGGGGCACAGATACGCAGTATTTT.

V is TRBV20-1 and J is TRBJ2-7; 10 positions match TRBD2. Germline V gene data show CDR1 as DFQATT and CDR2 as SNEGSKA (reference sequence). The CDR3 spans 16 residues. V lost 3 bases to trimming and J lost 0 bases; unmatched junction nucleotides: 8. The CDR3 reads CSASRLAGVSSYEQYF. The CDR3 DNA reads as TGCAGTGCTAGTAGGCTAGCGGGAGTGTCCTCCTACGAGCAGTACTTC.

This rearrangement joins TRBV5-4 to TRBJ1-4, with D tentatively TRBD1 (5 bases). The V end was cut by 7 bases, the J end by 3 bases, with 13 bases between. CDR1 is SGHNT and CDR2 is YYREEE in the germline V gene (reference sequence). CDR3 size: 14 residues. The CDR3 loop is CASSQGTANEKLFF. The CDR3 DNA is TGTGCCAGCTCTCAGGGAACGGCTAATGAAAAACTGTTTTTT.

The chain combines TRBV27 with TRBJ2-1; possible D gene TRBD1, 12 bases. The CDR3 contains 20 residues. Trimming pared 3 bases from V and 9 bases from J, leaving 33 bases between. Looked up from germline, CDR1 is MNHEY and CDR2 is SMNVEV (reference sequence). CDR3: CASSFGGQGAKRLAGGEQFF. The CDR3 coding sequence is TGTGCCAGCAGTTTCGGGGGACAGGGGGCGAAAAGGCTAGCGGGAGGTGAGCAGTTCTTC.

The chain links TRBV19 to TRBJ1-2; 10 bases align to TRBD1. This CDR3 has 13 amino acids. The J segment lost 13 bases and the V segment lost 2 bases, leaving 7 bases of the junction unmatched. Looked up from germline, CDR1 is LNHDA and CDR2 is SQIVND (reference sequence). CDR3 region: CASSIPGTGAVTF. In nucleotides, the CDR3 is TGTGCCAGTAGTATACCCGGGACAGGGGCCGTCACCTTC. Full variable domain (remainder filled in from reference TRBV19 and TRBJ1-2): DGGITQSPKYLFRKEGQNVTLSCEQNLNHDAMYWYRQDPGQGLRLIYYSQIVNDFQKGDIAEGYSVSREKKESFPLTVTSAQKNPTAFYLCASSIPGTGAVTFGSGTRLTVV.

The chain joins TRBV28 to TRBJ2-3; a weak D match, TRBD2 (6 bases). This CDR3 is built from 12 residues. Germline loops: CDR1 MDHEN, CDR2 SYDVKM. Trimming removed 6 bases at V and 15 bases at J, with 19 bases between. In nucleotides, the CDR3 is TGTGCCAGCAGCTTCCCGGAGGGTGCGGAATATTTT. This codes for CASSFPEGAEYF.

The chain combines TRBV7-2 with TRBJ2-7; D remains ambiguous. Germline V gives CDR1 SGHTA, CDR2 FQGNSA. The CDR3 covers 13 residues. V was pared by 1 base and J by 7 bases, with 11 bases between. CDR3 DNA: TGTGCCAGCAGCTTAGAGTGGCAGAGGGAGCAGTACTTC. Its translation: CASSLEWQREQYF. Combining the CDR3 with reference TRBV7-2 and TRBJ2-7 gives the whole variable domain GAGVSQSPSNKVTEKGKDVELRCDPISGHTALYWYRQSLGQGLEFLIYFQGNSAPDKSGLPSDRFSAERTGGSVSTLTIQRTQQEDSAVYLCASSLEWQREQYFGPGTRLTVT.

V is TRBV6-5 and J is TRBJ2-1; 11 nucleotides line up with TRBD2. The CDR3 extends over 13 amino acids. The germline V gene encodes CDR1 MNHEY and CDR2 SVGAGI. V gave up 6 bases and J gave up 8 bases; unmatched junction bases: 3. This CDR3 is CASRTSGIDEQFF. The CDR3 DNA reads as TGTGCCAGCAGGACTAGCGGGATAGATGAGCAGTTCTTC.

The chain carries TRBV7-9 and TRBJ2-7; TRBD1 matches at 7 bases. After removal of 3 bases from V and 0 bases from J, the junction contained 11 bases not matched to a gene. Germline values: CDR1 SEHNR, CDR2 FQNEAQ (reference sequence). The CDR3 sequence is 17 residues long. CDR3 sequence (DNA): TGTGCCAGCAGCTTGGCCCCACCAGGGACAGTCTCCTACGAGCAGTACTTC. It yields the protein CASSLAPPGTVSYEQYF.

The chain employs TRBV7-2 and TRBJ1-6; D uncertain. Germline V lookup: CDR1 SGHTA, CDR2 FQGNSA. V was trimmed by 3 bases and J by 15 bases, leaving 12 bases between them. The CDR3 has 12 residues. CDR3 protein: CASSFRRRLLHF. The DNA of the CDR3 is TGTGCCAGCAGCTTTAGGAGGCGGCTCCTCCACTTT. The variable domain in full, with the rest retrieved from reference TRBV7-2 and TRBJ1-6, is GAGVSQSPSNKVTEKGKDVELRCDPISGHTALYWYRQSLGQGLEFLIYFQGNSAPDKSGLPSDRFSAERTGGSVSTLTIQRTQQEDSAVYLCASSFRRRLLHFGNGTRLTVT.